These T cell receptor beta chains were read from a single sample in a study of shared clonotypes between healthy human individuals. Clones were sequenced by immunoSEQ multiplex PCR, and TCRdb holds only the in-frame ones, with some missing. In the table there are about 680,000 clones, less than 80% of which are singletons. The sequencing input was memory CD4+ T cells sorted from blood. The source of these receptors is a woman aged 25 to 39 in good health. The CDR3 runs from the conserved cysteine through the conserved F or W. The D gene is left open where the match is weak. Only some rows state a clone size, as once, few, many or a class for expanded clones.

size	V	J	length	D	DNA	CDR3
once	TRBV27	TRBJ2-5	13	TRBD1	TGTGCCAGCGGGGACAGGGACCAAGAGACCCAGTACTTC	CASGDRDQETQYF
NA	TRBV5-1	TRBJ1-4	14	NA	TGCGCCAGCAGCTTAATCACAACTAATGAAAAACTGTTTTTT	CASSLITTNEKLFF
NA	TRBV13	TRBJ2-6	15	NA	TGTGCCAGCAGCCTTCAGGGAACTGGGGCCAACGTCCTGACTTTC	CASSLQGTGANVLTF
few	TRBV19	TRBJ1-2	13	NA	TGTGCCAGTAGGAGCGAGGTTAACTATGGCTACACCTTC	CASRSEVNYGYTF
NA	TRBV19	TRBJ1-5	15	NA	TGTGCCAGTATCGCCGGGTCGAGGCGCAATCAGCCCCAGCATTTT	CASIAGSRRNQPQHF
NA	TRBV5-1	TRBJ1-1	15	NA	TGCGCCAGCAGCCCGGAACGGGGGATGGCCACTGAAGCTTTCTTT	CASSPERGMATEAFF
few	TRBV28	TRBJ1-3	15	NA	TGTGCCAGCAGTTTGGGGGCCCTATCTGGAAACACCATATATTTT	CASSLGALSGNTIYF
NA	TRBV10-3	TRBJ1-1	14	NA	TGTGCCATCAGTGCCGAGATCTGGAAAACTGAAGCTTTCTTT	CAISAEIWKTEAFF
once	TRBV6-5	TRBJ1-5	15	TRBD1	TGTGCCAGCAGTCCCAGGGGGGTCCCCCTTCAGCCCCAGCATTTT	CASSPRGVPLQPQHF
NA	TRBV28	TRBJ2-3	18	TRBD2	TGTGCCAGCAGTCTTCCTAGCGGGAGGCCCCTGCGCACAGATACGCAGTATTTT	CASSLPSGRPLRTDTQYF
NA	TRBV2	TRBJ2-3	12	NA	TGTGCCAGCAGGGAGACAACAGATACGCAGTATTTT	CASRETTDTQYF
few	TRBV19	TRBJ2-3	12	NA	TGTGCCAGTGCAAGCGGCACAGATACGCAGTATTTT	CASASGTDTQYF
NA	TRBV9	TRBJ2-7	16	NA	TGTGCCAGCAGCGTAGTAGGCGACAGCCCAAGGGACGAGCAGTACTTC	CASSVVGDSPRDEQYF
NA	TRBV6-5	TRBJ2-7	14	TRBD2	TGTGCCAGCAGCTCCGGGACTATGAGGTACGAGCAGTACTTC	CASSSGTMRYEQYF
NA	TRBV7-9	TRBJ2-2	16	TRBD1	TGTGCCAGCAGCCGCCGGGACAGGGGTAACACCGGGGAGCTGTTTTTT	CASSRRDRGNTGELFF
few	TRBV29-1	TRBJ2-7	14	TRBD2	TGCAGCGTTAGCCCCGGGACTAGCGGCTACGAGCAGTACTTC	CSVSPGTSGYEQYF
once	TRBV7-9	TRBJ2-3	12	NA	TGTGCCAGCAGCTCCCGGGACCCCGCCCAGTATTTT	CASSSRDPAQYF
once	TRBV5-4	TRBJ2-5	13	NA	TGTGCCAGCAGCTTGGGAGGAGAAGAGACCCAGTACTTC	CASSLGGEETQYF
NA	TRBV28	TRBJ2-3	15	TRBD2	TGTGCCAGCAGTTTGTCCGGGGACTACACAGATACGCAGTATTTT	CASSLSGDYTDTQYF
NA	TRBV20-1	TRBJ2-5	11	NA	TGCAGTGCGGTCCCAATGGAGACCCAGTACTTC	CSAVPMETQYF
NA	TRBV5-1	TRBJ2-5	13	NA	TGCGCCAGCAAGGCGGCGTTATCTGAGACCCAGTACTTC	CASKAALSETQYF
NA	TRBV6-1	TRBJ2-1	13	NA	TGTGCCAGCAGTGTTTCAGGTTGGAATGAGCAGTTCTTC	CASSVSGWNEQFF
NA	TRBV2	TRBJ2-1	18	TRBD2	TGTGCCAGCAGTGAGGTCACTAGCGTTCTAGGAGTTTTCGGGGAGCAGTTCTTC	CASSEVTSVLGVFGEQFF
NA	TRBV27	TRBJ1-3	15	NA	TGTGCCAGCAGTACCTCATACCTCTCTGGAAACACCATATATTTT	CASSTSYLSGNTIYF
NA	TRBV2	TRBJ2-7	11	NA	TGTGCCAGCAGCGCCTCCTACGAGCAGTACTTC	CASSASYEQYF
NA	TRBV29-1	TRBJ1-4	13	NA	TGCAGCGTTATGGCACAGATGAGTGAAAAACTGTTTTTT	CSVMAQMSEKLFF
NA	TRBV5-1	TRBJ2-1	18	TRBD2	TGCGCCAGCAGCTTGGGCCGATCGCTAGCGGGAAGGGTCAATGAGCAGTTCTTC	CASSLGRSLAGRVNEQFF
NA	TRBV4-1	TRBJ2-5	15	NA	TGCGCCAGCAGAAGGTGGGAGCGGACCAAAGAGACCCAGTACTTC	CASRRWERTKETQYF
NA	TRBV6-5	TRBJ1-4	15	NA	TGTGCCAGCAGTCCCGACAGAAGAATAAATGAAAAACTGTTTTTT	CASSPDRRINEKLFF
NA	TRBV7-8	TRBJ2-7	14	TRBD2	TGTGCCAGCACCCGACGGGGGGGCGGGGACGAGCAGTACTTC	CASTRRGGGDEQYF
NA	TRBV28	TRBJ2-5	16	NA	TGTGCCAGCAGTTTTCCTCCCACAGGGATGGAAGAGACCCAGTACTTC	CASSFPPTGMEETQYF
NA	TRBV5-1	TRBJ2-7	14	NA	TGCGCCAGCAGCTTTTTGACCCCTACCTACGAGCAGTACTTC	CASSFLTPTYEQYF
NA	TRBV5-1	TRBJ2-1	14	TRBD2	TGCGCCAGTTCTAGCGGGAACTCCTACAATGAGCAGTTCTTC	CASSSGNSYNEQFF
NA	TRBV6-1	TRBJ1-3	13	NA	TGTGCCGGCGGACAGTCCTCTGGAAACACCATATATTTT	CAGGQSSGNTIYF
few	TRBV7-9	TRBJ1-5	12	NA	TGTGCCAGCAGCCAATTGAATCAGCCCCAGCATTTT	CASSQLNQPQHF
NA	TRBV7-6	TRBJ2-1	19	TRBD2	TGTGCCAGCAGCGGAGCCGGGACTAGCGGGAGGGCCGTGCGGGATGAGCAGTTCTTC	CASSGAGTSGRAVRDEQFF
NA	TRBV2	TRBJ2-2	15	TRBD2	TGTGCCAGCAGTGTGCTGACTAGCGGGAGCGGGGAGCTGTTTTTT	CASSVLTSGSGELFF
few	TRBV6-5	TRBJ1-2	12	NA	TGTGCCAGCAGTACGAAGAGCTATGGCTACACCTTC	CASSTKSYGYTF
NA	TRBV21-1	TRBJ2-7	13	NA	TGTGCCAAGCGCCAGGGAACGAACTGCGAGCAGTACTTC	CAKRQGTNCEQYF
NA	TRBV2	TRBJ2-7	12	TRBD2	TGTGCCACAGGGACTAGCGGGAACGAGCAGTACTTC	CATGTSGNEQYF
NA	TRBV7-9	TRBJ2-1	13	NA	TGTGCCAGCAGCTTAGCTAATGCTAATGAGCAGTTCTTC	CASSLANANEQFF
NA	TRBV2	TRBJ2-7	14	TRBD2	TGTGCCAGCAGGAGTCTAGCGGGAGGGCGGGAGCAGTACTTC	CASRSLAGGREQYF
once	TRBV7-2	TRBJ2-5	14	NA	TGTGCCAGCAGCTTTAGTAGGTCCCAAGAGACCCAGTACTTC	CASSFSRSQETQYF
NA	TRBV11-2	TRBJ1-2	16	TRBD1	TGTGCCAGCAGCTTAGACGGGACAGGGGCCCCTGGCGGCTACACCTTC	CASSLDGTGAPGGYTF
NA	TRBV7-9	TRBJ2-5	13	NA	TGTGCCAGCAGCTTAGGGGGACATGAGACCCAGTACTTC	CASSLGGHETQYF
NA	TRBV27	TRBJ1-5	17	TRBD1	TGTGCCAGCAGTGACTGGGGGGACAGACTTAGCAATCAGCCCCAGCATTTT	CASSDWGDRLSNQPQHF
NA	TRBV30	TRBJ1-3	13	NA	TGTGCCTGGGACCCGGACCAGAGGAACACCATATATTTT	CAWDPDQRNTIYF
NA	TRBV11-2	TRBJ2-3	18	TRBD2	TGTGCCAGCAGCTCACCCTTTGGGACTAGCGGGAGAACAGATACGCAGTATTTT	CASSSPFGTSGRTDTQYF
NA	TRBV7-9	TRBJ2-1	15	TRBD1	TGTGCCAGCAGCCCTGGACAGGGGGCGCGGTATGAGCAGTTCTTC	CASSPGQGARYEQFF
NA	TRBV5-5	TRBJ2-7	16	TRBD2	TGTGCCAGCAGCTTGATACTAGCGGGAGGATCGAGCGAGCAGTACTTC	CASSLILAGGSSEQYF
NA	TRBV28	TRBJ1-2	13	TRBD1	TGTGCCAGCACGGAGCAGGGGGCTCGGGGCTACACCTTC	CASTEQGARGYTF